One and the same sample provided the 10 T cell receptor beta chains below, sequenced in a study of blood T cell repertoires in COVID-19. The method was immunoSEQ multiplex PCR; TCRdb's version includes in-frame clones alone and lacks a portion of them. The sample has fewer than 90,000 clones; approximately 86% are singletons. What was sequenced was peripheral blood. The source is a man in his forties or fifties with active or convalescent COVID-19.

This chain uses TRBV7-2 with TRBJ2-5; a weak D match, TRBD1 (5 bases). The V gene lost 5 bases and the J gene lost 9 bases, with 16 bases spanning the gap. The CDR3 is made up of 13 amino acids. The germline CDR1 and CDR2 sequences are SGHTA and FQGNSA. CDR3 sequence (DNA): TGTGCCAGCAGCCCATATGGTGAAGGGGCCCAGTACTTC. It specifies CASSPYGEGAQYF.

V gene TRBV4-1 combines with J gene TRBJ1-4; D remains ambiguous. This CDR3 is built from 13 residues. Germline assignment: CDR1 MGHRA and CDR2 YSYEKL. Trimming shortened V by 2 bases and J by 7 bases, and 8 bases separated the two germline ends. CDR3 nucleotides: TGCGCCAGCAGCCAACTGAGGGTTGAAAAACTGTTTTTT. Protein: CASSQLRVEKLFF.

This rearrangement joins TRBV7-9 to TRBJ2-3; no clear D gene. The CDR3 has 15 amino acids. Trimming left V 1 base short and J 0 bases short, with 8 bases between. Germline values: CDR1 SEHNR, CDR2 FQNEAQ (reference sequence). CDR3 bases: TGTGCCAGCAGCTTAGGTCAGGCGAGCACAGATACGCAGTATTTT. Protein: CASSLGQASTDTQYF.

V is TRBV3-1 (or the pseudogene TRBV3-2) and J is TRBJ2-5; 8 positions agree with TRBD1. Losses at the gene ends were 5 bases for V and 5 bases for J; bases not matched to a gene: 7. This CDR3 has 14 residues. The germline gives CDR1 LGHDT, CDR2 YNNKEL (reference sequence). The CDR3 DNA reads TGTGCCAGCAGCTTCGGACAGGGATCGGAGACCCAGTACTTC. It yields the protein CASSFGQGSETQYF.

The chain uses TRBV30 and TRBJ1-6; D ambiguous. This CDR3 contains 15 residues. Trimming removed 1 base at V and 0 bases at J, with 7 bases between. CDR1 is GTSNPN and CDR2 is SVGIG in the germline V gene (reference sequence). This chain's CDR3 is CAWSAPGSYNSPLHF. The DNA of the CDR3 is TGTGCCTGGAGTGCGCCGGGCTCCTATAATTCACCCCTCCACTTT.

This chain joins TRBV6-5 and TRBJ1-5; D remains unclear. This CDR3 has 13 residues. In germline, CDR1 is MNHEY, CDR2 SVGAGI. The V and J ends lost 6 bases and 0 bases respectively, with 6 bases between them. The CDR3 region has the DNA TGTGCCAGCAGAACTAATAGCAATCAGCCCCAGCATTTT. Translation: CASRTNSNQPQHF.

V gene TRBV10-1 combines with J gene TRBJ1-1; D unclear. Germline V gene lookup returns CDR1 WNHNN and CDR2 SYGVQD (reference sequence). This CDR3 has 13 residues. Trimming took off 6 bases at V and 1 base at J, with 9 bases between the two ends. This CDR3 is CASRPQKNTEAFF. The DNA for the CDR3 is TGCGCCAGCAGACCTCAGAAGAACACTGAAGCTTTCTTT.

The CDR3 DNA is TGTGCCAGCAGCACTGACAGGAATCAGCCCCAGCATTTT. It specifies CASSTDRNQPQHF. The chain recombines TRBV5-8 with TRBJ1-5, with D maybe TRBD1 (6 bases). The V and J ends lost 4 bases and 4 bases respectively, with 9 bases between them. The CDR3 is made up of 13 amino acids. Germline-derived CDR1 and CDR2 are SGHTS and YDEGEE.

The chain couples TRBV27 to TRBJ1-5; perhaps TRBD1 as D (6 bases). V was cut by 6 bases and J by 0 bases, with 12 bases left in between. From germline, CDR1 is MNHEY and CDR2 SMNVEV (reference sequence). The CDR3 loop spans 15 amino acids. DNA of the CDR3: TGTGCCAGCAGATTGAACAGGGATAGCAATCAGCCCCAGCATTTT. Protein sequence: CASRLNRDSNQPQHF.

CDR3 region: CASSSRQGAGETQYF. In nucleotides, the CDR3 is TGTGCCAGTAGTTCAAGACAGGGGGCGGGGGAGACCCAGTACTTC. This chain joins TRBV19 and TRBJ2-5; the match to TRBD1 covers 10 bases. This CDR3 is 15 amino acids long. Germline trimming cut 5 bases from V and 5 bases from J; bases unmatched to any gene: 8. Germline V gives CDR1 LNHDA, CDR2 SQIVND (reference sequence).